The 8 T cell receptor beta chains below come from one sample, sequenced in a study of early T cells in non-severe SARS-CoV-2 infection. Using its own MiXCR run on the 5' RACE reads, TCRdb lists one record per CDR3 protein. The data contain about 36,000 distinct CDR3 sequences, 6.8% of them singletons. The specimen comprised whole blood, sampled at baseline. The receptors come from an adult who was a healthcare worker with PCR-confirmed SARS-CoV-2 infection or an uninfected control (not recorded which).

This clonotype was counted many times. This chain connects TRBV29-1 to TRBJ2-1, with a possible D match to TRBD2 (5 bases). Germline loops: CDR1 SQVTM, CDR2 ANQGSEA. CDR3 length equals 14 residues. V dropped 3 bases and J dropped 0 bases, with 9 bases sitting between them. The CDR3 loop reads CSVDERPSYNEQFF. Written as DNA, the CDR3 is TGCAGCGTTGATGAGCGGCCCTCCTACAATGAGCAGTTCTTC.

This CDR3 is CASSPGQGFYGYTF. CDR3 DNA: TGTGCCAGCAGTCCAGGACAGGGCTTTTATGGCTACACCTTC. This sequence joins TRBV12-3 or TRBV12-4 and TRBJ1-2, with 8 bases aligning to TRBD1. CDR3 size: 14 residues. With 5 bases clipped from V and 5 bases from J, the junction kept 7 bases outside the gene matches.

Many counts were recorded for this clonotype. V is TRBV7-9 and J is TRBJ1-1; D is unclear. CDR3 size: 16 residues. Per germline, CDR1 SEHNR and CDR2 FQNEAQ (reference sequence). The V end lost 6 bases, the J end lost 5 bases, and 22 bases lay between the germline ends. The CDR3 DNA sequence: TGTGCCAGCAGTCCGAAAGCGAGGTTTCTAGGAACTGAAGCTTTCTTT. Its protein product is CASSPKARFLGTEAFF.

The DNA for the CDR3 is TGTGCCAGCAGTTTTGACAGTTACTATGGCTACACCTTC. Encoded protein: CASSFDSYYGYTF. This sequence joins TRBV2 and TRBJ1-2; possibly TRBD1 for D (5 bases). The length of the CDR3 is 13 residues. CDR1 and CDR2 from the germline V gene are SNHLY and FYNNEI. The ends were cut back, 5 bases at V and 3 bases at J, with 10 bases in the middle.

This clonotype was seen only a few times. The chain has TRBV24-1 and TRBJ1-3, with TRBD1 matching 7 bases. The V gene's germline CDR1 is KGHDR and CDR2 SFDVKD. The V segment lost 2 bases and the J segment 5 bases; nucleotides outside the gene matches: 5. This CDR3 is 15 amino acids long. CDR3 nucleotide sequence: TGTGCCACCAGTGATTCGTACAGGGGTAGAAACACCATATATTTT. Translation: CATSDSYRGRNTIYF.

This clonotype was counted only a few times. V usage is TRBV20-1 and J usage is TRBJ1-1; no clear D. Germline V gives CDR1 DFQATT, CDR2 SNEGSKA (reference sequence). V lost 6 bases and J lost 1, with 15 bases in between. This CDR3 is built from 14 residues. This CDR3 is CSAWERLKNTEAFF. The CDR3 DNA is TGCAGTGCGTGGGAGCGACTCAAGAACACTGAAGCTTTCTTT.

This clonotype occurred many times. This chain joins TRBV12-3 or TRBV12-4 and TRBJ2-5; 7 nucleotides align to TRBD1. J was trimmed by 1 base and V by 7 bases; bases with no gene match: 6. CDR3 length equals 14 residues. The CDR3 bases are TGTGCCAGCACCACGGACAGGCCCCAAGAGACCCAGTACTTC. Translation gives CASTTDRPQETQYF.

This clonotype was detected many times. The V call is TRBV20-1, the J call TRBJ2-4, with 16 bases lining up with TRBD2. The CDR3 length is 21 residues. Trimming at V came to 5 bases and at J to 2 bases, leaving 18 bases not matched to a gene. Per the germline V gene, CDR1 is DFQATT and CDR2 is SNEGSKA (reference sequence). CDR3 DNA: TGCAGTGCTGTTCCAGTCAGAATGGGACTAGCGGGAGGGTGGTCCAAAAACATTCAGTACTTC. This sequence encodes CSAVPVRMGLAGGWSKNIQYF.